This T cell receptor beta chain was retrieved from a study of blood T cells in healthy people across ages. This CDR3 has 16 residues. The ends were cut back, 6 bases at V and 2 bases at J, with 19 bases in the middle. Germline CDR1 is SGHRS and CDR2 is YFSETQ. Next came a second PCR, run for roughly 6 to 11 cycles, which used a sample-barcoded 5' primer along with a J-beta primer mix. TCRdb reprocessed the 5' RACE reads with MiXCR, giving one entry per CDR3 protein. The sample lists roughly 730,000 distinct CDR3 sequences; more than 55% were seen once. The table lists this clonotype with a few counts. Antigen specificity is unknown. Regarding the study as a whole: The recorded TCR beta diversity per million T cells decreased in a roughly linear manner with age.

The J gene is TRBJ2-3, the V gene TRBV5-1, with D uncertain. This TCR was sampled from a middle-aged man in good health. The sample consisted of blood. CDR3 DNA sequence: TGCGCCAGCACTCTGGCCCTGCAGACCCACACAGATACGCAGTATTTT. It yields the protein CASTLALQTHTDTQYF.